The following is a T cell receptor beta chain sequence with its context. This specimen comes from a study of blood T cell repertoires in COVID-19. Germline V CDR1 and CDR2: SGHAT, FQNNGV. CDR3 length: 15 residues. J lost 2 bases, V lost 2 bases, and 3 bases had no gene match. Clones were sequenced by immunoSEQ multiplex PCR, and TCRdb holds only the in-frame ones, with some missing. The table has 140,000 or so clones, about 80% seen once. The gene calls are TRBV11-2 and TRBJ2-7; 10 bases are a match to TRBD2. The sample consisted of peripheral blood. The receptor's source is a human donor in a cohort sampled during active COVID-19. The DNA for the CDR3 is TGTGCCAGCAGCTTAAGGCTAGCGGGAGCCTACGAGCAGTACGTC. Its translation: CASSLRLAGAYEQYV.